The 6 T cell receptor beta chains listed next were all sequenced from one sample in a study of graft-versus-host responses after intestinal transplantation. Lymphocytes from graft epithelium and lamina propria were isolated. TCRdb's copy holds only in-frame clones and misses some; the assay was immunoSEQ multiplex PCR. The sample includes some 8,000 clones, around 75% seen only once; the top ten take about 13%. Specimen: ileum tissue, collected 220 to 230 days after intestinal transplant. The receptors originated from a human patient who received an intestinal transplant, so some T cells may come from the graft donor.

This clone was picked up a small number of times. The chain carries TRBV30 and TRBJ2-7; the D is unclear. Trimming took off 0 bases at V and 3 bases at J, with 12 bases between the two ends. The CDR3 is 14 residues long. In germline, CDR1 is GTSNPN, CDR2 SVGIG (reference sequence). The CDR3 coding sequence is TGTGCCTGGAGTGTTACCACCGTCTACTACGAGCAGTACTTC. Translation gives CAWSVTTVYYEQYF.

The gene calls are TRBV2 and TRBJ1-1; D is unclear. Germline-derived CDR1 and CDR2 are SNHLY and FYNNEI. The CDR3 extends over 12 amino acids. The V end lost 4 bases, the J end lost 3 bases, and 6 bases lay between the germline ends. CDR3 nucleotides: TGTGCCAGCAGTGGAGGAGACACTGAAGCTTTCTTT. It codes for CASSGGDTEAFF.

The CDR3 region has the DNA TGTGCCAGCAGTCGGACAGGAGAAACCGGGGAGCTGTTTTTT. Its protein is CASSRTGETGELFF. The chain has TRBV5-4 and TRBJ2-2; 7 bases map to TRBD1. J lost 5 bases, V lost 5 bases, and 6 bases had no gene match. Germline-derived CDR1 and CDR2 are SGHNT and YYREEE (reference sequence). The CDR3 is 14 residues long.

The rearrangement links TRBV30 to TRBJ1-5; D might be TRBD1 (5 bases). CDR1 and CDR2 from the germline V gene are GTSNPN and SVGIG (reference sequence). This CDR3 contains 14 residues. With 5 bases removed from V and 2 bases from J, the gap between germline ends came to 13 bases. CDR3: CAWAKGKGNQPQHF. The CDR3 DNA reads TGTGCCTGGGCAAAGGGGAAGGGCAATCAGCCCCAGCATTTT.

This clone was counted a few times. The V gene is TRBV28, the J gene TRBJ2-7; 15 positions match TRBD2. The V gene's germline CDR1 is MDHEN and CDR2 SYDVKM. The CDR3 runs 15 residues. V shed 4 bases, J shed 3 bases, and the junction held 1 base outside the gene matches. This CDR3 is CASSSGLAGGYEQYF. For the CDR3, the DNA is TGTGCCAGCAGTTCGGGACTAGCGGGGGGCTACGAGCAGTACTTC.

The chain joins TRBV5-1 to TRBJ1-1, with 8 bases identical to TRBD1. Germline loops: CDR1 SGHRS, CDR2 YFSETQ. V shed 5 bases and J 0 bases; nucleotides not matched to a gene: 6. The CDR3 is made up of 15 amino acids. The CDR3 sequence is CASSRTGIMNTEAFF. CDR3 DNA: TGCGCCAGCAGTAGGACAGGGATTATGAACACTGAAGCTTTCTTT.